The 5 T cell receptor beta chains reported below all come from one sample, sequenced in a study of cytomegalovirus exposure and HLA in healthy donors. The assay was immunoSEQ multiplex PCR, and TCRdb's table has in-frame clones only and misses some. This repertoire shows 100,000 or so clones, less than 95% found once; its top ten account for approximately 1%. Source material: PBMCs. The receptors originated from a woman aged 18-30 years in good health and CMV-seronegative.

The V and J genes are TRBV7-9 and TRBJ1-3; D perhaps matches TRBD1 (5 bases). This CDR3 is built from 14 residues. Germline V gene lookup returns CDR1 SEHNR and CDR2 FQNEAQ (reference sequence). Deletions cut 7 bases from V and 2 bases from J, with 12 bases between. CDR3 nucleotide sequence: TGTGCCAGCAACGACCCGGGGGCTGGAAACACCATATATTTT. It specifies CASNDPGAGNTIYF.

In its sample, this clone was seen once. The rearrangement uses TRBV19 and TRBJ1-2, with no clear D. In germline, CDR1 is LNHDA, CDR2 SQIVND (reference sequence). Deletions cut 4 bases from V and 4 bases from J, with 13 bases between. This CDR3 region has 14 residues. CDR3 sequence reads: CASSKRALRYGYTF. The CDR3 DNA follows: TGTGCCAGTAGTAAGAGGGCCCTCCGCTATGGCTACACCTTC.

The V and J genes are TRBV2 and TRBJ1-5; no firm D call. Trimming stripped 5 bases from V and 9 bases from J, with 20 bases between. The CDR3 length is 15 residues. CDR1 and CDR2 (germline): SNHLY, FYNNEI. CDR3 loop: CASSHRASQGGPQHF. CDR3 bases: TGTGCCAGCAGTCACCGGGCCAGTCAAGGAGGGCCCCAGCATTTT.

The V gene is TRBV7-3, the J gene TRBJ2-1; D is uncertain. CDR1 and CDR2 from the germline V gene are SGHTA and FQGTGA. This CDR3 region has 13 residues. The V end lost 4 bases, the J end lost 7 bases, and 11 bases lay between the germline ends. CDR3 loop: CASSSPNLNEQFF. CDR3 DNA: TGTGCCAGCAGCTCCCCCAATTTGAATGAGCAGTTCTTC.

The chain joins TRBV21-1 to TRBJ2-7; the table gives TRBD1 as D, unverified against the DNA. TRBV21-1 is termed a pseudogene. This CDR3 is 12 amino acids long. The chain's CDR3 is CARRQGSEEQYF. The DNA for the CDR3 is TGTGCCAGACGACAGGGATCGGAAGAGCAGTACTTC.